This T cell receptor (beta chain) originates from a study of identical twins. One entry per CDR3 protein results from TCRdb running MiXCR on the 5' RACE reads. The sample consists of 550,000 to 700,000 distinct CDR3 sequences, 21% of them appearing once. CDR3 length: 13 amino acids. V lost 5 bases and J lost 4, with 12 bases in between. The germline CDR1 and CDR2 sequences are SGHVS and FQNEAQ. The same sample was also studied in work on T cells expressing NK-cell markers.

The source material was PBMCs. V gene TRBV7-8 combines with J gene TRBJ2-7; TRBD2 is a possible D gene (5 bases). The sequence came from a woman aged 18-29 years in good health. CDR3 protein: CASSVSGRYEQYF. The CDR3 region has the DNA TGTGCCAGCAGCGTAAGTGGGAGATACGAGCAGTACTTC.